Each of the 32 T cell receptor beta chains below was sequenced from the same sample in a study of identifying expanded T cells in peripheral blood. Libraries were prepared by immunoSEQ multiplex PCR; TCRdb keeps only in-frame clonotypes and omits some of them. The sample has approximately 130,000 clones, approximately 88% seen once; the top ten hold over 3%. Sequencing input: blood. The receptors were sampled from a person aged 18 to 70 in good health.

This chain connects TRBV7-9 to TRBJ2-3, with D maybe TRBD1 (5 bases). Germline values: CDR1 SEHNR, CDR2 FQNEAQ (reference sequence). V lost 6 bases and J lost 6, with 16 bases in between. The length of the CDR3 is 14 residues. The CDR3 is CASRIQGYLDTQYF. For the CDR3, the DNA is TGTGCCAGCAGAATCCAGGGCTACTTGGATACGCAGTATTTT.

This clone was observed a handful of times. The rearrangement uses TRBV2 and TRBJ1-6; D not resolved. The CDR3 length is 12 residues. Germline CDR1 and CDR2: SNHLY and FYNNEI. V shed 8 bases and J shed 5 bases, with 7 bases lying between them. The CDR3 reads CASFKDNSPLHF. The CDR3 DNA sequence: TGTGCCAGCTTTAAGGATAATTCACCCCTCCACTTT.

The rearrangement joins TRBV29-1 to TRBJ2-7; 8 nucleotides line up with TRBD1. The CDR3 spans 13 residues. V trimming: 6 bases; J trimming: 0 bases; junction bases outside the gene matches: 4. Germline V gene lookup returns CDR1 SQVTM and CDR2 ANQGSEA. In nucleotides, the CDR3 is TGCAGCGTGAGGACAGGGTTCTCCTACGAGCAGTACTTC. The encoded protein is CSVRTGFSYEQYF.

This clone was recorded once. This chain connects TRBV5-1 to TRBJ1-5; perhaps TRBD1 as D (6 bases). The CDR3 runs 15 residues. Germline assignment: CDR1 SGHRS and CDR2 YFSETQ. Trimming cost V 5 bases and J 0 bases, with 12 bases left between them. The CDR3 loop reads CASSPGTSSNQPQHF. The CDR3 region has the DNA TGCGCCAGCAGTCCCGGGACATCTAGCAATCAGCCCCAGCATTTT.

J is TRBJ1-2 and V is TRBV6-1; unclear D gene. Deletions cut 6 bases from V and 4 bases from J, with 18 bases between. Germline V gives CDR1 MNHNS, CDR2 SASEGT. The CDR3 extends over 15 amino acids. This CDR3 is CASSHPPPDSYGYTF. The CDR3 DNA reads TGTGCCAGCAGCCACCCCCCCCCAGATAGCTATGGCTACACCTTC.

The V call is TRBV5-1, the J call TRBJ2-1; a possible D gene is TRBD1 (6 bases). Germline CDR1 is SGHRS and CDR2 is YFSETQ. The V end lost 0 bases, the J end lost 9 bases, and 13 bases lay between the germline ends. The CDR3 is 14 residues long. CDR3 sequence reads: CASSLGVTGGEQFF. Written as DNA, the CDR3 is TGCGCCAGCAGCTTGGGGGTGACAGGCGGTGAGCAGTTCTTC.

The chain uses TRBV11-3 and TRBJ2-7; D might be TRBD1 (6 bases). CDR1 and CDR2 (germline): SGHNT, YENEEA. The CDR3 is 14 residues long. Trimming shortened V by 2 bases and J by 2 bases, and 10 bases separated the two germline ends. The CDR3 nucleotides read TGTGCCAGCAGCTTACGGGACACAGCCTACGAGCAGTACTTC. Protein: CASSLRDTAYEQYF.

CDR3 sequence: CASSLSGGALDGYTF. CDR3 DNA sequence: TGTGCCAGCAGCTTGAGCGGGGGCGCGCTTGATGGCTACACCTTC. This chain links TRBV5-4 with TRBJ1-2; TRBD1 is a possible D gene (6 bases). CDR1 is SGHNT, CDR2 YYREEE, per germline (reference sequence). V lost 1 base and J lost 6, with 16 bases in between. CDR3 size: 15 residues.

Here the CDR3 DNA reads TGTGCCAGCAGGGGGGGCCCCTACTCCTACGAGCAGTACTTC. This codes for CASRGGPYSYEQYF. V gene TRBV2 combines with J gene TRBJ2-7; D assignment may be TRBD1 or TRBD2 (6 bases each). Between the trimmed V and J ends, which lost 6 bases and 0 bases, there was a span of 12 bases. Germline V gene lookup returns CDR1 SNHLY and CDR2 FYNNEI. This CDR3 has 14 amino acids.

The chain has TRBV29-1 and TRBJ2-3, with 8 positions matching TRBD2. Trimming took 1 base from V and 0 from J; bases not matched to a gene: 6. Germline V gives CDR1 SQVTM, CDR2 ANQGSEA. The CDR3 sequence is 16 residues long. Here the CDR3 DNA reads TGCAGCGTTGAAGGTGGTACTAGCGGAAGCACAGATACGCAGTATTTT. Protein sequence: CSVEGGTSGSTDTQYF.

V and J are TRBV5-6 and TRBJ1-2; D unresolved. Trimming cost V 7 bases and J 0 bases, with 7 bases left between them. The CDR3 spans 12 residues. From germline, CDR1 is SGHDT and CDR2 YYEEEE. The CDR3 DNA is TGTGCCAGCGGTCGAACTAACTATGGCTACACCTTC. Its protein product is CASGRTNYGYTF.

The chain recombines TRBV6-1 with TRBJ2-4; D may correspond to TRBD1 or TRBD2 (6 bases each). The CDR3 covers 14 residues. CDR1 MNHNS and CDR2 SASEGT come from the germline V gene. V lost 2 bases and J 8 bases, leaving 13 bases between the germline ends. The chain's CDR3 is CASSESIGGHIQYF. DNA for the CDR3: TGTGCCAGCAGTGAAAGCATAGGGGGGCACATTCAGTACTTC.

In this sample, this clone turned up a few times. The J gene is TRBJ2-7, the V gene TRBV10-3, with D possibly TRBD1 on 5 matching bases. CDR3 size: 15 residues. Trimming removed 1 base at V and 6 bases at J, with 16 bases between. From germline, CDR1 is ENHRY and CDR2 SYGVKD. The CDR3 loop reads CAISEFDSRVSEQYF. Here the CDR3 DNA reads TGTGCCATCAGTGAGTTTGACAGTCGAGTGTCCGAGCAGTACTTC.

The rearrangement links TRBV9 to TRBJ2-1; the match to TRBD1 covers 9 bases. The length of the CDR3 is 14 residues. Per germline, CDR1 SGDLS and CDR2 YYNGEE. J gave up 12 bases and V 0 bases, and 7 bases lay outside the gene matches. This CDR3 is CASSVAPTGGGQFF. In DNA, the CDR3 is TGTGCCAGCAGCGTAGCCCCAACAGGGGGCGGGCAGTTCTTC.

The chain recombines TRBV7-8 with TRBJ2-7; D remains unclear. The CDR3 extends over 12 amino acids. Trimming removed 5 bases from V and 2 bases from J, with 7 bases in between. Germline loops: CDR1 SGHVS, CDR2 FQNEAQ. As DNA, the CDR3 is TGTGCCAGCAGCCTAAGGACCTACGAGCAGTACTTC. This sequence encodes CASSLRTYEQYF.

The chain links TRBV30 to TRBJ1-6; possible D gene TRBD1, 6 bases. Germline V gene data show CDR1 as GTSNPN and CDR2 as SVGIG (reference sequence). The CDR3 totals 14 residues. Trimming removed 4 bases at V and 4 bases at J, with 11 bases between. CDR3 region: CAWTRTEYNSPLHF. CDR3 DNA sequence: TGTGCCTGGACCCGGACAGAGTATAATTCACCCCTCCACTTT.

The chain combines TRBV7-2 with TRBJ1-1; TRBD1 might be the D (6 bases). The germline V gene has CDR1 SGHTA and CDR2 FQGNSA. Trimming took 7 bases from V and 1 from J, leaving 16 bases between them. The CDR3 extends over 15 amino acids. The CDR3 bases are TGTGCCAGCACACCCTCTATACAGGGGAACACTGAAGCTTTCTTT. It specifies CASTPSIQGNTEAFF.

This clone has only a few counts. CDR3 region: CAISDPRGDTTEAFF. The CDR3 bases are TGTGCCATCAGCGACCCAAGGGGGGATACCACTGAAGCTTTCTTT. The chain employs TRBV10-3 and TRBJ1-1; tentatively, D is TRBD1 (6 bases). Germline CDR1 and CDR2: ENHRY and SYGVKD. V was pared by 6 bases and J by 4 bases, with 18 bases between. CDR3 size: 15 residues.

Within the sample, this clone is medium-sized. The chain joins TRBV6-5 to TRBJ1-2, with D maybe TRBD1 (6 bases). Germline V gives CDR1 MNHEY, CDR2 SVGAGI. The CDR3 totals 13 residues. V lost 5 bases and J lost 4, with 11 bases in between. CDR3 residues: CASSHRDGYGYTF. The CDR3 DNA reads as TGTGCCAGCAGTCACAGGGACGGCTATGGCTACACCTTC.

The chain joins TRBV27 to TRBJ1-2; tentatively, D is TRBD1 (5 bases). Per the germline V gene, CDR1 is MNHEY and CDR2 is SMNVEV (reference sequence). There are 14 residues in the CDR3. V lost 5 bases and J lost 4, with 14 bases in between. Written as DNA, the CDR3 is TGTGCCAGCAGTCCGACGCCAGGGACCTATGGCTACACCTTC. It is translated as CASSPTPGTYGYTF.

J is TRBJ2-1 and V is TRBV19, with 16 positions matching TRBD2. CDR3 length: 15 residues. Trimming took 5 bases from V and 8 from J; bases not matched to a gene: 3. CDR1 is LNHDA and CDR2 is SQIVND in the germline V gene (reference sequence). The CDR3 region has the DNA TGTGCCAGTAGTGGGACTAGCGGGGGGGAGTATGAGCAGTTCTTC. Amino acid sequence: CASSGTSGGEYEQFF. The entire variable domain, with the rest obtained from reference TRBV19 and TRBJ2-1, is as follows: DGGITQSPKYLFRKEGQNVTLSCEQNLNHDAMYWYRQDPGQGLRLIYYSQIVNDFQKGDIAEGYSVSREKKESFPLTVTSAQKNPTAFYLCASSGTSGGEYEQFFGPGTRLTVL.

This chain joins TRBV7-2 and TRBJ1-1; D remains ambiguous. The CDR3 extends over 16 amino acids. CDR1 SGHTA and CDR2 FQGNSA come from the germline V gene. The V and J ends lost 1 base and 0 bases respectively, with 12 bases between them. CDR3: CASSLVAVSVNTEAFF. Here the CDR3 DNA reads TGTGCCAGCAGCTTAGTTGCGGTCTCGGTGAACACTGAAGCTTTCTTT.

The chain recombines TRBV6-6 with TRBJ1-5, with 8 bases lining up with TRBD1. Germline CDR1 MNHNY, CDR2 SVGAGI (reference sequence). This CDR3 is 16 amino acids long. With V trimmed by 0 bases and J by 5 bases, 6 bases remained unmatched. In DNA form, the CDR3 reads TGTGCCAGCAGTTACTCCGACAGGGGATTAGATCAGCCCCAGCATTTT. Amino acid sequence: CASSYSDRGLDQPQHF.

J is TRBJ2-5 and V is TRBV5-1; 7 bases agree with TRBD2. J gave up 3 bases and V 0 bases, and 8 bases lay outside the gene matches. Germline values: CDR1 SGHRS, CDR2 YFSETQ. The length of the CDR3 is 16 residues. The CDR3 DNA is TGCGCCAGCAGCTTGGGTGGGACCACTAGCGAAGAGACCCAGTACTTC. This codes for CASSLGGTTSEETQYF.

The chain is built from TRBV6-5 and TRBJ1-1; 7 positions agree with TRBD1. The CDR3 runs to 15 residues. CDR1 MNHEY and CDR2 SVGAGI come from the germline V gene. V lost 8 bases, J lost 0 bases, and 9 bases stayed unmatched. DNA of the CDR3: TGTGCCAGCCAGGACAGGTCGAGTTTGAACACTGAAGCTTTCTTT. Protein sequence: CASQDRSSLNTEAFF.

By sample fraction, this clone is medium-sized. V gene TRBV5-5 combines with J gene TRBJ2-3, with TRBD1 identical over 7 bases. The CDR3 spans 17 residues. The germline gives CDR1 SGHKS, CDR2 YYEKEE (reference sequence). Germline trimming cut 4 bases from V and 4 bases from J; bases unmatched to any gene: 15. The CDR3 sequence: CASSLEQGLDLSDTQYF. The CDR3 bases are TGTGCCAGCAGCCTGGAACAGGGGTTGGATTTGTCAGATACGCAGTATTTT.

This clone was seen once. The chain employs TRBV4-1 and TRBJ2-5; D may match TRBD1 or TRBD2 (5 bases each). V was clipped by 0 bases and J by 7 bases, with 21 bases between them. Germline V CDR1 and CDR2: MGHRA, YSYEKL. There are 17 residues in the CDR3. CDR3 in amino acids: CASSQEIPGPTRGTQYF. The CDR3 coding sequence is TGCGCCAGCAGCCAAGAGATACCGGGACCCACGAGGGGGACCCAGTACTTC.

The V call is TRBV19, the J call TRBJ2-7, with D perhaps being TRBD1 or TRBD2 (6 bases each). Germline V gene data show CDR1 as LNHDA and CDR2 as SQIVND (reference sequence). CDR3 length: 14 residues. V was cut by 4 bases and J by 5 bases, with 15 bases left in between. The CDR3: CASSNPGATNEQYF. The CDR3, as DNA: TGTGCCAGTAGTAACCCGGGGGCGACGAACGAGCAGTACTTC. Filled out from reference TRBV19 and TRBJ2-7, the complete variable domain reads DGGITQSPKYLFRKEGQNVTLSCEQNLNHDAMYWYRQDPGQGLRLIYYSQIVNDFQKGDIAEGYSVSREKKESFPLTVTSAQKNPTAFYLCASSNPGATNEQYFGPGTRLTVT.

The gene calls are TRBV5-1 and TRBJ1-6, with 10 bases matching TRBD1. Germline V gene lookup returns CDR1 SGHRS and CDR2 YFSETQ. The CDR3 has 15 residues. The trim removed 0 bases at V and 10 bases at J, leaving 4 bases unmatched. DNA for the CDR3: TGCGCCAGCAGCTTGGGACAGGGGGCGAGATCACCCCTCCACTTT. It yields the protein CASSLGQGARSPLHF.

This chain joins TRBV21-1 and TRBJ1-1; TRBD1 is the table's D call, not checked against the DNA. TRBV21-1 is termed a pseudogene. The CDR3 runs to 17 residues. The CDR3 region has the DNA TGTGCCAGCAGCCCGCGCTCATCCTACAGGGAGAACACTGAAGCTTTCTTT. Protein sequence: CASSPRSSYRENTEAFF.

CDR3 in DNA: TGCGCCAGCAGCCAAGATCGACATGAGCAGTTCTTC. The encoded protein is CASSQDRHEQFF. The V gene is TRBV4-3, the J gene TRBJ2-1; D not certain. Trimming removed 0 bases at V and 8 bases at J, with 5 bases between. CDR1 and CDR2 from the germline V gene are LGHNA and YSLEER. The CDR3 consists of 12 residues.

The V call is TRBV11-1, the J call TRBJ2-1; 9 bases match TRBD2. CDR3 size: 17 residues. CDR1 and CDR2 (germline): SGHAT, FQDESV (reference sequence). V lost 5 bases, J lost 4 bases, and 12 bases stayed unmatched. The CDR3 is CASSTSGSGGLYNEQFF. CDR3 sequence (DNA): TGTGCCAGCAGCACGAGTGGTAGCGGGGGACTGTACAATGAGCAGTTCTTC.